This T cell receptor (beta chain) was retrieved from a study of post-analysis software for immune sequencing data. Study-level information: Relapsing-remitting, secondary progressive and progressive-relapsing forms of multiple sclerosis all featured among disease courses.

TCR beta libraries were prepared from cDNA with unique molecular identifiers. TCRdb recomputed calls from the PCR reads with MiXCR, one row per CDR3 protein. The profile covers 750,000 to 900,000 distinct CDR3 sequences, with 46% appearing a single time and around 4.7% taken by the ten largest. Points from the study as a whole: Compared with controls, patients had more of about 5 TRBV segments, including TRBV5-6, TRBV5-1 and TRBV20-1. Compared with controls, patients showed significantly lower normalized Chao1 diversity.

A remark on this clonotype: Its antigen is undetermined.

This CDR3 region has 15 residues. Germline V lookup: CDR1 SEHNR, CDR2 FQNEAQ (reference sequence). Trimming left V 5 bases short and J 5 bases short, with 18 bases between. This sequence was found in a girl aged 10 to 17 with multiple sclerosis. Sequencing was performed on blood. The chain combines TRBV7-9 with TRBJ1-1; maybe TRBD1 (5 bases). This CDR3 is CASSPPGGGSTEAFF. The CDR3, as DNA: TGTGCCAGCAGCCCCCCTGGCGGGGGTTCTACTGAAGCTTTCTTT.